The 8 T cell receptor beta chains below all came from one sample that was sequenced in a study of CD8 T cells in Susac syndrome. RNA was extracted with the RNeasy kit, and a quantity of roughly 0.5 to 1 ug was reverse transcribed using random hexamers. TCRdb called the immunoSEQ multiplex PCR reads again in MiXCR, with one record for every CDR3 protein. The sample holds about 130,000 distinct CDR3 sequences, 85% to 95% seen once. Sequences were obtained from CD8+ T cells from PBMCs. The receptors were gathered from a human donor with Susac syndrome.

This clonotype was seen once. The chain uses TRBV3-1 and TRBJ1-1; the D is unclear. CDR1 LGHDT and CDR2 YNNKEL come from the germline V gene (reference sequence). Trimming left V 0 bases short and J 4 bases short, with 9 bases between. This CDR3 region has 14 residues. This CDR3 is CASSQDRITTEAFF. DNA of the CDR3: TGTGCCAGCAGCCAAGATCGAATCACCACTGAAGCTTTCTTT.

The genes are TRBV7-3 and TRBJ1-5, with a weak D call TRBD1 (5 bases). Germline values: CDR1 SGHTA, CDR2 FQGTGA. The CDR3 is 17 amino acids. V dropped 5 bases and J dropped 7 bases, with 24 bases sitting between them. The CDR3: CASSPHILTEPGQPQHF. The CDR3 DNA sequence: TGTGCCAGCAGCCCTCATATACTAACAGAACCAGGGCAGCCCCAGCATTTT.

DNA for the CDR3: TGTGCCAGCAGTTTATGGGGGCCCTCGGATGGCTACACCTTC. Its translation: CASSLWGPSDGYTF. This chain connects TRBV27 to TRBJ1-2; D perhaps matches TRBD1 (6 bases). V dropped 1 base and J dropped 6 bases, with 12 bases sitting between them. CDR3 length: 14 amino acids. Germline CDR1 and CDR2: MNHEY and SMNVEV (reference sequence).

The chain couples TRBV6-1 to TRBJ1-2, with D unresolved. Per the germline V gene, CDR1 is MNHNS and CDR2 is SASEGT. Deletions cut 7 bases from V and 10 bases from J, with 16 bases between. The length of the CDR3 is 12 residues. The CDR3 sequence is CASTYGPIVYTF. CDR3 in DNA: TGTGCCAGCACGTACGGCCCTATTGTCTACACCTTC.

V usage is TRBV5-6 and J usage is TRBJ1-2, with a tentative D call TRBD1 (6 bases). Germline lookup yields CDR1 SGHDT and CDR2 YYEEEE. Trimming left V 4 bases short and J 7 bases short, with 14 bases between. The CDR3 runs to 13 residues. CDR3 sequence: CASSDGGTTGYTF. The CDR3 DNA reads TGTGCCAGCAGCGACGGCGGGACAACTGGCTACACCTTC.

The chain combines TRBV20-1 with TRBJ2-7, with 10 bases fitting TRBD2. CDR1 DFQATT and CDR2 SNEGSKA come from the germline V gene (reference sequence). The CDR3 covers 15 residues. After removal of 6 bases from V and 1 base from J, the junction contained 9 bases not matched to a gene. This chain's CDR3 is CSALRTSGVSYEQYF. Written as DNA, the CDR3 is TGCAGTGCCCTACGAACTAGCGGGGTGTCCTACGAGCAGTACTTC.

The J gene is TRBJ2-1, the V gene TRBV11-2; D not certain. This CDR3 region has 12 residues. Germline V gene data show CDR1 as SGHAT and CDR2 as FQNNGV. V lost 2 bases and J lost 10, with 9 bases in between. The CDR3 loop reads CASSLITLEQFF. CDR3 DNA sequence: TGTGCCAGCAGCTTAATAACGTTAGAGCAGTTCTTC.

The genes are TRBV27 and TRBJ1-4; D is undetermined. Trimming pared 8 bases from V and 5 bases from J, leaving 15 bases between. The CDR3 length is 14 residues. Germline CDR1 reads MNHEY; CDR2 reads SMNVEV (reference sequence). DNA of the CDR3: TGTGCCAGCCGGTCGGGAATCGGAAATGAAAAACTGTTTTTT. Its protein product is CASRSGIGNEKLFF.